Shown below are 27 T cell receptor beta chains from a single sample sequenced in a study of radiotherapy plus CTLA-4 blockade in lung cancer. Here immunoSEQ multiplex PCR was the method, and the copy in TCRdb shows in-frame clones only, minus some. The table lists tens of thousands of clones, around 81% of them singletons, with just over 14% in the top ten. This specimen was peripheral blood, taken from a patient treated with radiotherapy plus ipilimumab. These receptors all stem from a human donor with non-small cell lung cancer that progressed on radiotherapy plus ipilimumab.

This clone was seen only once. This chain uses TRBV11-2 with TRBJ2-4; 7 bases agree with TRBD1. With 1 base clipped from V and 9 bases from J, the junction kept 9 bases outside the gene matches. Per germline, CDR1 SGHAT and CDR2 FQNNGV. The CDR3 covers 15 residues. In nucleotides, the CDR3 is TGTGCCAGCAGCTTAGGAGCTGGGTCAGGGGGCATTCAGTACTTC. Its translation is CASSLGAGSGGIQYF.

The genes are TRBV5-4 and TRBJ1-2, with D unresolved. Germline CDR1 SGHNT, CDR2 YYREEE (reference sequence). Trimming removed 1 base from V and 5 bases from J, with 6 bases in between. The CDR3 runs to 12 residues. The DNA for the CDR3 is TGTGCCAGCAGCTTGAGAGGTTATGGCTACACCTTC. This gives the protein CASSLRGYGYTF.

The chain recombines TRBV23-1 with TRBJ2-1; TRBD2 matches 14 bases. TRBV23-1 falls under the ORF class, with uncertain function. The junction had 4 bases not matched to a gene; V was cut back by 0 bases and J by 9 bases. There are 16 residues in the CDR3. The CDR3 reads CASSQSRLAGGPEQFF. For the CDR3, the DNA is TGCGCCAGCAGTCAATCGCGACTAGCGGGGGGGCCTGAGCAGTTCTTC.

The V and J genes are TRBV7-6 and TRBJ1-2, with 7 bases matching TRBD1. Looked up from germline, CDR1 is SGHVS and CDR2 is FNYEAQ. Losses at the gene ends were 4 bases for V and 2 bases for J; bases not matched to a gene: 1. CDR3 length equals 13 residues. CDR3 sequence reads: CASSWDSNYGYTF. The CDR3 DNA is TGTGCCAGCAGCTGGGACAGCAACTATGGCTACACCTTC.

The gene calls are TRBV14 and TRBJ2-1; D remains unclear. The length of the CDR3 is 16 residues. Trimming left V 3 bases short and J 2 bases short, with 14 bases between. Germline-derived CDR1 and CDR2 are SGHDN and FVKESK. CDR3 coding DNA: TGTGCCAGCAGCCACTGGAATTTGGCTACCTACAATGAGCAGTTCTTC. This gives the protein CASSHWNLATYNEQFF.

The chain links TRBV21-1 to TRBJ1-1; TRBD1 is the table's D call and was not checked against the DNA. TRBV21-1 is a listed pseudogene. The CDR3 sequence is 13 residues long. The CDR3 bases are TGTGCCAGCAGCAAAGAGGGGCAGACTGAAGCTTTCTTT. This gives the protein CASSKEGQTEAFF.

V and J are TRBV7-2 and TRBJ1-1; D remains ambiguous. The germline gives CDR1 SGHTA, CDR2 FQGNSA. CDR3 length: 14 residues. Trimming took off 0 bases at V and 4 bases at J, with 9 bases between the two ends. CDR3 loop: CASSLALSSTEAFF. The CDR3 region has the DNA TGTGCCAGCAGCTTAGCGCTAAGTTCCACTGAAGCTTTCTTT.

The chain is built from TRBV4-3 and TRBJ2-2; D might be TRBD1 or TRBD2, each matching 5 bases. V was clipped by 1 base and J by 4 bases, with 7 bases between them. Germline V CDR1 and CDR2: LGHNA, YSLEER. The CDR3 totals 14 residues. The CDR3 here is CASSQGDPTGELFF. The CDR3 DNA follows: TGCGCCAGCAGCCAAGGGGACCCCACCGGGGAGCTGTTTTTT.

This chain connects TRBV19 to TRBJ2-1; a possible D gene is TRBD2 (7 bases). In germline, CDR1 is LNHDA, CDR2 SQIVND (reference sequence). V lost 6 bases to trimming and J lost 5 bases, with 11 bases between them. The CDR3 spans 13 residues. The CDR3 DNA is TGTGCCAGTAGAAGCGGGACACACAATGAGCAGTTCTTC. This encodes CASRSGTHNEQFF.

The chain is built from TRBV28 and TRBJ1-2; 7 nucleotides match TRBD1. The CDR3 extends over 12 amino acids. V lost 4 bases, J lost 14 bases, and 10 bases stayed unmatched. CDR1 and CDR2 from the germline V gene are MDHEN and SYDVKM. CDR3 in DNA: TGTGCCAGCAGTTATTTGACAGGGATGAATACCTTC. Translation: CASSYLTGMNTF.

The chain has TRBV4-2 and TRBJ2-1; 9 positions agree with TRBD2. Germline V gene lookup returns CDR1 LGHNA and CDR2 YNFKEQ. Germline trimming cut 3 bases from V and 5 bases from J; bases unmatched to any gene: 5. The CDR3 has 15 residues. CDR3: CASSHSLAGDNEQFF. The CDR3 DNA is TGTGCCAGCAGCCACTCGTTAGCGGGAGACAATGAGCAGTTCTTC.

The rearrangement joins TRBV5-4 to TRBJ2-3, with 7 bases that match TRBD2. Germline lookup yields CDR1 SGHNT and CDR2 YYREEE (reference sequence). V dropped 4 bases and J dropped 4; count of bases not matched to a gene: 6. The CDR3 is 14 amino acids. The DNA of the CDR3 is TGTGCCAGCAGCCCCCAACTAGCGCCAGATACGCAGTATTTT. Translating it yields CASSPQLAPDTQYF.

The chain carries TRBV5-1 and TRBJ1-2; no definite D call. Trimming removed 4 bases from V and 3 bases from J, with 13 bases in between. CDR3 length: 14 amino acids. Looked up from germline, CDR1 is SGHRS and CDR2 is YFSETQ. The CDR3: CASSLDPSDYGYTF. CDR3 bases: TGCGCCAGCAGCCTGGACCCTTCGGACTATGGCTACACCTTC.

The V call is TRBV7-2, the J call TRBJ2-5, with TRBD1 matching 8 bases. The CDR3 covers 16 residues. J was trimmed by 4 bases and V by 5 bases; bases with no gene match: 12. Per germline, CDR1 SGHTA and CDR2 FQGNSA. CDR3 bases: TGTGCCAGCAGCCTGGGGTTCAGGGGGCGCCCAGAGACCCAGTACTTC. Translation: CASSLGFRGRPETQYF.

The chain recombines TRBV9 with TRBJ1-1, with D possibly being TRBD1 (5 bases). CDR1 and CDR2 (germline): SGDLS, YYNGEE. The CDR3 contains 15 residues. The V end was cut by 7 bases, the J end by 0 bases, with 16 bases between. CDR3 DNA sequence: TGTGCCAGCGGCCCCGGAGGGGTTATGAACACTGAAGCTTTCTTT. Encoded protein: CASGPGGVMNTEAFF.

The chain couples TRBV20-1 to TRBJ1-2, with D unclear. The V gene lost 6 bases and the J gene lost 5 bases, with 10 bases spanning the gap. CDR1 and CDR2 (germline): DFQATT, SNEGSKA (reference sequence). This CDR3 is 11 amino acids long. The CDR3 DNA follows: TGCAGTGCCACGGGAGGGTATGGCTACACCTTC. Translation gives CSATGGYGYTF.

This chain uses TRBV25-1 with TRBJ2-7; TRBD1 might be the D (5 bases). V lost 4 bases, J lost 3 bases, and 7 bases lay in between. Germline V gene lookup returns CDR1 MGHDK and CDR2 SYGVNS. This CDR3 is built from 12 residues. The CDR3, as DNA: TGTGCCAGCAGTGGAGACAGCTACGAGCAGTACTTC. This codes for CASSGDSYEQYF.

The chain recombines TRBV5-1 with TRBJ2-7; D gene ambiguous. The CDR3 spans 14 residues. Per germline, CDR1 SGHRS and CDR2 YFSETQ. V gave up 6 bases and J gave up 3 bases, with 16 bases separating them. The CDR3 spells CASITYWAHYEQYF. CDR3 in DNA: TGCGCCAGCATTACTTACTGGGCCCACTACGAGCAGTACTTC.

V usage is TRBV27 and J usage is TRBJ2-3; D is unclear. The V end lost 2 bases, the J end lost 7 bases, and 10 bases lay between the germline ends. Germline V lookup: CDR1 MNHEY, CDR2 SMNVEV (reference sequence). The CDR3 is made up of 13 amino acids. The CDR3 here is CASSLTALNTQYF. CDR3 DNA: TGTGCCAGCAGTTTAACAGCCCTTAATACGCAGTATTTT.

The CDR3 nucleotides are TGTGCCAGCAGGCCGAGCGGCGCGAACACCGGGGAGCTGTTTTTT. Encoded protein: CASRPSGANTGELFF. The rearrangement joins TRBV7-9 to TRBJ2-2; D might be TRBD2 (5 bases). Deletions cut 6 bases from V and 0 bases from J, with 11 bases between. Germline V gene data show CDR1 as SEHNR and CDR2 as FQNEAQ (reference sequence). The CDR3 runs to 15 residues.

The chain has TRBV11-1 and TRBJ2-1; D possibly corresponds to TRBD2 (6 bases). The CDR3 has 15 residues. The V gene's germline CDR1 is SGHAT and CDR2 FQDESV (reference sequence). Trimming left V 4 bases short and J 2 bases short, with 12 bases between. The CDR3 DNA reads TGTGCCAGCAGCTCGCTTAGCGGAGCCTACAATGAGCAGTTCTTC. It encodes CASSSLSGAYNEQFF.

The chain is built from TRBV19 and TRBJ2-7; TRBD1 aligns across 11 bases. CDR3 length equals 15 residues. The germline V gene encodes CDR1 LNHDA and CDR2 SQIVND (reference sequence). Trimming took 2 bases from V and 8 from J; bases not matched to a gene: 8. CDR3 amino acids: CASSIQPGQGVKQYF. As DNA, the CDR3 is TGTGCCAGTAGTATACAGCCGGGACAGGGGGTCAAGCAGTACTTC.

This clone was seen only once. The J gene is TRBJ1-2, the V gene TRBV10-3; D is possibly TRBD1 (6 bases). CDR1 is ENHRY, CDR2 SYGVKD, per germline. V was shortened by 3 bases and J by 8 bases, with 19 bases between the two germline ends. This CDR3 region has 15 residues. The CDR3 loop is CAISEIGDTTMGYTF. In DNA form, the CDR3 reads TGTGCCATCAGTGAAATTGGGGACACGACTATGGGCTACACCTTC.

The genes are TRBV11-2 and TRBJ1-5; 7 bases are a match to TRBD1. Germline values: CDR1 SGHAT, CDR2 FQNNGV. The CDR3 has 15 residues. V trimming: 3 bases; J trimming: 4 bases; junction bases outside the gene matches: 6. The CDR3 DNA follows: TGTGCCAGCAGCTTTGGGCAGGGGGGTAATCAGCCCCAGCATTTT. This encodes CASSFGQGGNQPQHF.

This rearrangement joins TRBV5-4 to TRBJ1-5, with D perhaps matching TRBD1 (6 bases). The CDR3 extends over 14 amino acids. V lost 4 bases to trimming and J lost 3 bases, with 11 bases between them. CDR1 is SGHNT and CDR2 is YYREEE in the germline V gene (reference sequence). Written as DNA, the CDR3 is TGTGCCAGCAGCGGAACAGGGAACAATCAGCCCCAGCATTTT. As protein: CASSGTGNNQPQHF.

V and J are TRBV7-6 and TRBJ2-3; 11 bases are a match to TRBD2. Germline V gives CDR1 SGHVS, CDR2 FNYEAQ. The CDR3 totals 16 residues. V lost 1 base to trimming and J lost 5 bases; unmatched junction nucleotides: 5. The DNA of the CDR3 is TGTGCCAGCAGCTTAGGGCTAGCGGGAGGTGGAGATACGCAGTATTTT. The encoded protein is CASSLGLAGGGDTQYF. The whole variable domain, filled in from reference TRBV7-6 and TRBJ2-3, reads GAGVSQSPRYKVTKRGQDVALRCDPISGHVSLYWYRQALGQGPEFLTYFNYEAQQDKSGLPNDRFSAERPEGSISTLTIQRTEQRDSAMYRCASSLGLAGGGDTQYFGPGTRLTVL.

The chain employs TRBV5-6 and TRBJ2-2; no firm D call. Germline CDR1 SGHDT, CDR2 YYEEEE. The CDR3 has 12 amino acids. Trimming removed 0 bases at V and 7 bases at J, with 4 bases between. CDR3 DNA sequence: TGTGCCAGCAGCTTGGAAATCGGGGAGCTGTTTTTT. It codes for CASSLEIGELFF.